This T cell receptor (beta chain) was recovered during a study of T cell clones after liver transplantation. CDR1 SGHTS and CDR2 YDEGEE come from the germline V gene. V was cut by 5 bases and J by 6 bases, with 12 bases left in between. The CDR3 consists of 13 residues. The repertoire was sequenced with immunoSEQ multiplex PCR; TCRdb's copy has only in-frame clones and lacks some. The table lists approximately 18,000 clones, 75% to 90% of them singletons. This sample comprised CD8+ T cells from blood, obtained approximately 45 months after liver transplant. This clonotype was obtained from a human patient who received a liver transplant. Some T cells may be graft donor cells. The V call is TRBV5-8, the J call TRBJ1-5; no reliable D call. The CDR3 is CASSSGGSQPQHF. CDR3 coding DNA: TGTGCCAGCAGTTCGGGTGGAAGTCAGCCCCAGCATTTT.